The clone carrying this T cell receptor (beta chain) appeared a few times. The same CDR3 arises from other DNA sequences in this sample as well. The data derive from a study of blood T cell repertoires in COVID-19. At the level of the study: T cells, B-cell-depleted T cells, or PBMCs supplied cDNA or gDNA.

CDR3 length: 14 amino acids. V lost 1 base and J 4 bases, leaving 8 bases between the germline ends. The V gene's germline CDR1 is SEHNR and CDR2 FQNEAQ (reference sequence). Repertoires were generated with immunoSEQ multiplex PCR, while TCRdb's copy carries only in-frame clones and drops some. The sample records 110,000 to 150,000 clones, 81% being singletons. Sequenced sample: peripheral blood. The clonotype was recovered from a human donor in a cohort sampled during active COVID-19. The rearrangement links TRBV7-9 to TRBJ1-5; D gene unclear. The CDR3 reads CASSLGQDNQPQHF. The CDR3 bases are TGTGCCAGCAGCTTAGGACAAGATAATCAGCCCCAGCATTTT.